This T cell receptor beta chain was recovered during a study of T cells in Graves' hyperthyroidism and ophthalmopathy. Authors of the study amplified TCR beta CDR3 regions from RNA transcripts. First-round RT-PCR of the TCR CDR3 relied on the HTBI primer set. TCRdb called the multiplex PCR reads again in MiXCR, with one record for every CDR3 protein. The sample lists about 400,000 distinct CDR3 sequences, 15% to 18% occurring once. The CDR3 runs to 14 residues. Per the germline V gene, CDR1 is MNHNS and CDR2 is SASEGT. Trimming took 4 bases from V and 2 from J; bases not matched to a gene: 5. The sample holds many counts of this clonotype.

The chain is built from TRBV6-1 and TRBJ2-7; TRBD1 matches 7 bases. The TCR comes from a woman aged 18-29 years with Graves' hyperthyroidism. The sequenced material came from blood. The CDR3 sequence is CASSVGTETYEQYF. CDR3 DNA: TGTGCCAGCAGTGTCGGGACAGAGACCTACGAGCAGTACTTC.